This TCR beta chain was obtained from a study of early T cells in non-severe SARS-CoV-2 infection (dated by TCRdb to about 2021). About the full investigation: Bulk RNA from unsorted whole blood was used for TCR sequencing, so alpha and beta chains could not be paired.

This clonotype turned up a few times. Its recognized antigen is unknown. Within one base of it there is no much larger clone, and no base qualities were kept. The CDR3 goes from the cysteine to the phenylalanine over 18 residues. Only CDR3 DNA remains: 54 bases, in frame from the first base. The germline V gene encodes CDR1 SGHTA and CDR2 FQGNSA. V is cut back by 4 bases and J by 0 bases, with 11 bases in the junction unmatched. To prepare the library, 5' RACE was applied. TCRdb shows the sequencer as NextSeq 500. Unique molecular identifiers were attached to individual cDNA molecules in the TCR library protocol so that sequencing error and PCR bias could be corrected. Both TCR alpha and beta chains were sequenced, and tight co-correlation was observed between alpha and beta sequence abundances in each sample. As for the authors' bioinformatics: V gene, J gene and CDR3 annotation of TCR sequences was performed with Decombinator V4. TCRs were defined as expanded if a significant change between any two time points was detected under a Poisson model with p below 0.0001. TCR abundances were normalised to the total number of TCRs sequenced in each sample and reported as counts per million. MAIT TCRs were defined by TRAV1-2 paired with TRAJ12, TRAJ20 or TRAJ33, and iNKT TCRs by TRAV10 paired with TRAJ18. VDJdb, accessed 1 November 2021, was searched for CMV, EBV and SARS-CoV-2 annotated TCRs, excluding TCRs annotated for multiple antigens. TCRdb applied fastp at Q25 and MiXCR to the public reads, then kept only in-frame beta chains. Duplicate CDR3 protein sequences are folded into a single record with the most common DNA and genes. Here the V and J calls rest on TCRdb's processing, not on the authors' analysis. Across this sample there are 35,000 or so distinct CDR3 sequences, with around 5% seen only once. Roughly 13% of the sample is taken by the ten largest.

A case-control design nested within a healthcare worker cohort in London, UK, was used, with weekly nasopharyngeal swab PCR tests and blood sampling performed. Between 23 and 31 March 2020, the week of the UK lockdown, healthcare workers were enrolled and then followed up weekly for as long as 16 weeks. What the research found in general, with its limitations: Matching against VDJdb was skewed toward anti-spike CD8 responses, likely underestimated virus-specific expansions, and missed private and CD4 specificities.

The V and J segments used are TRBV7-2 and TRBJ1-3; 8 nucleotides in the junction match TRBD1. Sample: whole blood. The TCR originated in an adult who was a healthcare worker with PCR-confirmed SARS-CoV-2 infection or an uninfected control (not recorded which). Here the CDR3 is given as CASSYRTPDRGSGNTIYF. The sequenced DNA is TGTGCCAGCAGCTACCGCACACCCGACAGGGGCTCTGGAAACACCATATATTTT.